The source of this TCR beta chain is a study of identical twins. Template switching supplied a universal primer site; unique molecular identifiers were carried on the cDNA. TCRdb independently ran MiXCR on the 5' RACE reads; one entry per CDR3 protein. This table holds 450,000 to 500,000 distinct CDR3 sequences, about 13% found once. This clonotype was detected only a few times. The sample was also reused in another study, on yellow fever vaccine responses in identical twins.

The specimen was CD4+ T cells sorted from blood. This clonotype was sampled from a woman aged 18-30 years in good health.

DNA for the CDR3: TGCGCCAGCAGCCAGGGCCCTTCCAGCTCCTACAATGAGCAGTTCTTC. It translates to CASSQGPSSSYNEQFF. The chain is built from TRBV4-1 and TRBJ2-1, with no clear D. CDR1 and CDR2 from the germline V gene are MGHRA and YSYEKL. Trimming removed 3 bases at V and 0 bases at J, with 12 bases between. The CDR3 totals 16 residues.